Below, one TCR beta chain is given with its context. What it binds is not known. At baseline, cycle 4 day 1, and cycle 7 day 1, blood was sampled. The data derive from a study of OX40 agonist ivuxolimab in advanced cancers. Findings of the study overall: Partial responders dosed at 0.1-3.0 mg/kg displayed clonal expansion ranking among the lowest.

Measured with immunoSEQ multiplex PCR; TCRdb has only the in-frame clones, and not every one. The repertoire consists of about 33,000 clones, with around 85% occurring once and the leading ten covering over 8.5%. V lost 5 bases and J 8 bases, leaving 14 bases between the germline ends. The CDR3 runs to 13 residues. Germline V gene sequence: CDR1 SGHKS, CDR2 YYEKEE (reference sequence). This chain links TRBV5-5 with TRBJ2-1, with D unclear. This sequence was found in an adult with an advanced solid tumor such as melanoma, head and neck, liver or kidney cancer. This material consisted of CD4+ or CD8+ T cells sorted from blood, taken in a trial of the OX40 agonist ivuxolimab. Written as DNA, the CDR3 is TGTGCCAGCAGAAAAGTAGCAGGATATGAGCAGTTCTTC. Protein product: CASRKVAGYEQFF.